The 13 T cell receptor beta chains reported below all come from one sample, sequenced in a study of blood T cells in healthy people across ages. Then a second PCR, running roughly 7 to 11 cycles, was carried out with a sample-barcoded 5' primer and a J-beta primer mix. TCRdb reprocessed the 5' RACE reads via MiXCR and lists one record per CDR3 protein. The sample shows about 1.4 million distinct CDR3 sequences, approximately 60% of them seen only once. The sample consisted of blood. The receptors were sampled from a man between 18 and 35 years old in good health.

V and J are TRBV13 and TRBJ2-6, with D perhaps matching TRBD1 (6 bases). CDR3 size: 16 residues. V lost 8 bases and J 0 bases, leaving 14 bases between the germline ends. In germline, CDR1 is PRHDT, CDR2 FYEKMQ (reference sequence). The CDR3 sequence is CASDFTGSSGANVLTF. The CDR3 DNA sequence: TGTGCCAGCGATTTTACAGGGAGCTCTGGGGCCAACGTCCTGACTTTC.

The chain has TRBV24-1 and TRBJ1-5; maybe TRBD1 (5 bases). Germline loops: CDR1 KGHDR, CDR2 SFDVKD. Trimming left V 4 bases short and J 2 bases short, with 8 bases between. This CDR3 has 14 amino acids. The CDR3 here is CATSEGGGNQPQHF. CDR3 nucleotide sequence: TGTGCCACCAGTGAGGGGGGAGGCAATCAGCCCCAGCATTTT.

The chain combines TRBV7-9 with TRBJ1-2; possible D gene TRBD1, 5 bases. Trimming shortened V by 5 bases and J by 6 bases, and 13 bases separated the two germline ends. The CDR3 loop spans 13 amino acids. The germline V gene encodes CDR1 SEHNR and CDR2 FQNEAQ (reference sequence). CDR3 sequence (DNA): TGTGCCAGCAGCGCCCCCGGGACCAATGGCTACACCTTC. Its protein is CASSAPGTNGYTF. Full variable domain (outside the CDR3, taken from reference TRBV7-9 and TRBJ1-2): DTGVSQNPRHKITKRGQNVTFRCDPISEHNRLYWYRQTLGQGPEFLTYFQNEAQLEKSRLLSDRFSAERPKGSFSTLEIQRTEQGDSAMYLCASSAPGTNGYTFGSGTRLTVV.

The V gene is TRBV7-9, the J gene TRBJ2-7; 8 bases line up with TRBD2. After removal of 5 bases from V and 2 bases from J, the junction contained 14 bases not matched to a gene. This CDR3 is 17 amino acids long. In germline, CDR1 is SEHNR, CDR2 FQNEAQ (reference sequence). The CDR3 nucleotides read TGTGCCAGCAGCCCAACCCGGCCGGGGGGGAGAACCTACGAGCAGTACTTC. Protein product: CASSPTRPGGRTYEQYF.

This clonotype was counted a few times. The chain couples TRBV29-1 to TRBJ2-7; D is possibly TRBD1 or TRBD2 (5 bases each). V dropped 1 base and J dropped 2 bases, with 12 bases sitting between them. The CDR3 has 14 residues. The germline V gene encodes CDR1 SQVTM and CDR2 ANQGSEA. The chain's CDR3 is CSVEGGLGAYEQYF. The CDR3 bases are TGCAGCGTTGAAGGCGGGCTGGGGGCCTACGAGCAGTACTTC.

The chain uses TRBV5-5 and TRBJ2-7, with 9 bases fitting TRBD1. Germline CDR1 reads SGHKS; CDR2 reads YYEKEE (reference sequence). With V trimmed by 3 bases and J by 6 bases, 4 bases remained unmatched. The CDR3 has 13 residues. The CDR3 DNA is TGTGCCAGCAGCTGGGGGACAGGGACCGAGCAGTACTTC. Its protein product is CASSWGTGTEQYF.

This chain uses TRBV5-1 with TRBJ2-7, with 7 bases aligning to TRBD1. The trim removed 4 bases at V and 6 bases at J, leaving 4 bases unmatched. Germline CDR1 SGHRS, CDR2 YFSETQ. There are 12 residues in the CDR3. Written as DNA, the CDR3 is TGCGCCAGCAGCACGACAGGGTGCGAGCAGTACTTC. Protein: CASSTTGCEQYF.

This chain links TRBV20-1 with TRBJ2-5; 8 nucleotides agree with TRBD1. The J call may be faulty, since TRBJ2-7 better matches the DNA end. CDR1 DFQATT and CDR2 SNEGSKA come from the germline V gene (reference sequence). The CDR3 extends over 12 amino acids. This CDR3 is CRSDREGYEQYF. The CDR3 DNA is TGCAGATCGGACAGGGAAGGATACGAGCAGTACTTC.

This clonotype has just a few counts. At one end, the junction sequence differs from germline, possibly due to a read error. The chain couples TRBV4-1 to TRBJ2-7; D is undetermined. This CDR3 region has 13 residues. CDR1 MGHRA and CDR2 YSYEKL come from the germline V gene. The CDR3 coding sequence is TGTGCCAGCAGCCAAGTACCAGACTACGAGCAGTACTTC. Residues: CASSQVPDYEQYF.

CDR3 in DNA: TGCGCCAGCAGGCCCGGTGACTCTGGGGCCAACGTCCTGACTTTC. Its translation: CASRPGDSGANVLTF. The chain carries TRBV5-1 and TRBJ2-6; D gene uncertain. V shed 5 bases and J shed 0 bases, with 9 bases lying between them. The CDR3 runs 15 residues. CDR1 and CDR2 from the germline V gene are SGHRS and YFSETQ.

CDR3 DNA: TGTGCCAGCAGCACCACCCGGGACTCCTACAATGAGCAGTTCTTC. Translating gives CASSTTRDSYNEQFF. The V and J genes are TRBV3-1 and TRBJ2-1, with TRBD2 as a possible D gene (5 bases). Germline CDR1 and CDR2: LGHDT and YNNKEL (reference sequence). The CDR3 loop spans 15 amino acids. Deletions cut 5 bases from V and 0 bases from J, with 11 bases between.

The chain carries TRBV27 and TRBJ2-3, with 7 bases identical to TRBD2. Germline V gene data show CDR1 as MNHEY and CDR2 as SMNVEV (reference sequence). The CDR3 length is 14 residues. The V gene end was trimmed by 6 bases and the J gene end by 3 bases; junction bases not matched to a gene: 6. In DNA, the CDR3 is TGTGCCAGCAGAAGCGGGATAGGAACAGATACGCAGTATTTT. This gives the protein CASRSGIGTDTQYF.

This clonotype was detected only a few times. The rearrangement uses TRBV7-2 and TRBJ2-4; a possible D gene is TRBD2 (7 bases). The germline V and J ends were trimmed by 3 bases and 13 bases, with 22 bases remaining between them. CDR1 and CDR2 (germline): SGHTA, FQGNSA. The CDR3 has 15 amino acids. This CDR3 is CASSLDSRGERKQYF. The DNA for the CDR3 is TGTGCCAGCAGCTTGGACAGCCGGGGGGAGAGAAAGCAGTACTTC.